Below, 15 T cell receptor beta chains from the same sample are listed, as sequenced in a study of cytomegalovirus exposure and HLA in healthy donors. Both 60 Vbeta primers and 13 Jbeta primers went into the PCR. Sequenced by immunoSEQ multiplex PCR; TCRdb stores in-frame clones only, minus some. This sample yields about 50,000 clones, of which roughly four fifths are seen a single time; under 3.5% belongs to the top ten. Material: PBMCs. These receptors were taken from a woman aged 40 to 55 in good health and CMV-seropositive.

The chain has TRBV19 and TRBJ1-4, with D possibly being TRBD1 (5 bases). The V and J ends lost 6 bases and 6 bases respectively, with 8 bases between them. Germline-derived CDR1 and CDR2 are LNHDA and SQIVND (reference sequence). CDR3 size: 12 residues. The CDR3 nucleotides are TGTGCCAGTAGAGGCAGGGATGAAAAACTGTTTTTT. Its translation is CASRGRDEKLFF.

The gene calls are TRBV2 and TRBJ1-5, with D possibly being TRBD1 (6 bases). V was trimmed by 9 bases and J by 1 base, leaving 19 bases between them. The CDR3 has 16 residues. Germline V lookup: CDR1 SNHLY, CDR2 FYNNEI. The CDR3 nucleotides read TGTGCCAGAGAATTTACAGGGACCGAGAGCAATCAGCCCCAGCATTTT. Amino acid sequence: CAREFTGTESNQPQHF. The entire variable domain, with the rest obtained from reference TRBV2 and TRBJ1-5, is as follows: EPEVTQTPSHQVTQMGQEVILRCVPISNHLYFYWYRQILGQKVEFLVSFYNNEISEKSEIFDDQFSVERPDGSNFTLKIRSTKLEDSAMYFCAREFTGTESNQPQHFGDGTRLSIL.

The chain employs TRBV28 and TRBJ2-7; TRBD1 might be the D (6 bases). Trimming pared 6 bases from V and 3 bases from J, leaving 12 bases between. CDR1 MDHEN and CDR2 SYDVKM come from the germline V gene. The CDR3 contains 13 residues. The CDR3 is CASSPRGVYEQYF. As DNA, the CDR3 is TGTGCCAGCAGCCCCAGGGGCGTCTACGAGCAGTACTTC.

J is TRBJ1-2 and V is TRBV11-2; the match to TRBD1 covers 7 bases. The germline CDR1 and CDR2 sequences are SGHAT and FQNNGV. After removal of 2 bases from V and 0 bases from J, the junction contained 3 bases not matched to a gene. This CDR3 has 15 amino acids. The CDR3 bases are TGTGCCAGCAGCTTATTGGGACAGACTAACTATGGCTACACCTTC. Protein sequence: CASSLLGQTNYGYTF. The full variable domain, rest sourced from reference TRBV11-2 and TRBJ1-2, is EAGVAQSPRYKIIEKRQSVAFWCNPISGHATLYWYQQILGQGPKLLIQFQNNGVVDDSQLPKDRFSAERLKGVDSTLKIQPAKLEDSAVYLCASSLLGQTNYGYTFGSGTRLTVV.

J is TRBJ1-2 and V is TRBV4-2; the D is unclear. This CDR3 is built from 16 residues. The V gene's germline CDR1 is LGHNA and CDR2 YNFKEQ. The germline V and J ends were trimmed by 0 bases and 8 bases, with 19 bases remaining between them. CDR3 bases: TGTGCCAGCAGCCAAGAAGGCGGCACCGTCCGCGGGGGCTACACCTTC. Translation: CASSQEGGTVRGGYTF.

The chain combines TRBV6-1 with TRBJ1-5, with D maybe TRBD1 (5 bases). CDR1 and CDR2 from the germline V gene are MNHNS and SASEGT. The CDR3 is made up of 14 amino acids. Trimming stripped 6 bases from V and 7 bases from J, with 16 bases between. The CDR3 loop reads CASSPRRGGQPQHF. The CDR3 DNA follows: TGTGCCAGCAGCCCGCGTAGGGGTGGGCAGCCCCAGCATTTT.

In its sample, this clone was seen a few times. The junction does not match germline at one end; this may be a read error. The chain uses TRBV28 and TRBJ2-5, with 7 bases fitting TRBD2. The CDR3 spans 12 residues. CDR1 MDHEN and CDR2 SYDVKM come from the germline V gene. CDR3 residues: CASSLEGSGANF. DNA for the CDR3: TGTGCCAGCAGTTTAGAAGGAAGCGGGGCAAACTTC.

V is TRBV5-1 and J is TRBJ2-5; no definite D call. Germline V gene data show CDR1 as SGHRS and CDR2 as YFSETQ. Trimming cost V 1 base and J 9 bases, with 13 bases left between them. The CDR3 has 13 amino acids. The CDR3 sequence is CASSLILGSAQYF. The CDR3 coding sequence is TGCGCCAGCAGCTTGATTCTAGGATCGGCCCAGTACTTC.

V and J are TRBV6-5 and TRBJ2-4; maybe TRBD2 (5 bases). V was clipped by 5 bases and J by 2 bases, with 13 bases between them. Germline V gene data show CDR1 as MNHEY and CDR2 as SVGAGI. The CDR3 extends over 15 amino acids. This CDR3 is CASSNSRGPKNIQYF. The CDR3 DNA sequence: TGTGCCAGCAGTAATTCAAGAGGGCCCAAAAACATTCAGTACTTC.

The V call is TRBV19, the J call TRBJ1-1; 9 nucleotides match TRBD1. The trim removed 6 bases at V and 1 base at J, leaving 3 bases unmatched. This CDR3 has 14 residues. Germline CDR1 reads LNHDA; CDR2 reads SQIVND (reference sequence). The CDR3 is CASSMTGGNTEAFF. CDR3 in DNA: TGTGCCAGTAGCATGACAGGGGGGAACACTGAAGCTTTCTTT.

The chain employs TRBV2 and TRBJ2-3, with D uncertain. This CDR3 has 15 residues. V shed 6 bases and J shed 1 base, with 14 bases lying between them. Germline loops: CDR1 SNHLY, CDR2 FYNNEI. The CDR3 sequence: CASSAALRGTDTQYF. The CDR3 DNA reads TGTGCCAGCAGCGCAGCCCTCCGGGGCACAGATACGCAGTATTTT. Full variable domain (outside the CDR3, taken from reference TRBV2 and TRBJ2-3): EPEVTQTPSHQVTQMGQEVILRCVPISNHLYFYWYRQILGQKVEFLVSFYNNEISEKSEIFDDQFSVERPDGSNFTLKIRSTKLEDSAMYFCASSAALRGTDTQYFGPGTRLTVL.

Details on this clone: Other DNA sequences in the sample encode the same CDR3. Here the CDR3 DNA reads TGTGCCAGCAAATCAAGCGGGTTCACTGAAGCTTTCTTT. Its translation is CASKSSGFTEAFF. The chain uses TRBV5-8 and TRBJ1-1; no clear D gene. Looked up from germline, CDR1 is SGHTS and CDR2 is YDEGEE. The V end was cut by 6 bases, the J end by 4 bases, with 13 bases between. The CDR3 runs 13 residues.

This clone was recorded once. The chain recombines TRBV6-1 with TRBJ1-2; no clear D. CDR1 and CDR2 (germline): MNHNS, SASEGT. The CDR3 runs to 15 residues. The V end was cut by 2 bases, the J end by 8 bases, with 18 bases between. CDR3 bases: TGTGCCAGCAGTGAAAATGATAGAGATCCCAGGGGCTACACCTTC. Protein sequence: CASSENDRDPRGYTF.

This clone was counted only a few times. The chain combines TRBV7-2 with TRBJ2-3; 11 bases line up with TRBD2. J lost 2 bases, V lost 4 bases, and 5 bases had no gene match. Germline lookup yields CDR1 SGHTA and CDR2 FQGNSA. This CDR3 spans 16 amino acids. This CDR3 reads CASSSVAGGITDTQYF. The CDR3 bases are TGTGCCAGCAGCTCTGTAGCGGGGGGGATCACAGATACGCAGTATTTT.

V and J are TRBV6-4 and TRBJ1-2; D gene uncertain. V lost 7 bases and J 4 bases, leaving 4 bases between the germline ends. The CDR3 extends over 10 amino acids. The germline V gene has CDR1 MRHNA and CDR2 SNTAGT. CDR3 sequence (DNA): TGTGCCAGCATCAGCTATGGCTACACCTTC. Amino acid sequence: CASISYGYTF.